This TCR beta chain was profiled in a study of OX40 agonist ivuxolimab in advanced cancers. Study observations and caveats: Among the nonresponders, some also had low normalized T-cell clonal expansion.

The table came from immunoSEQ multiplex PCR; TCRdb's copy has only in-frame clones and leaves some out. The profile shows tens of thousands of clones, about 90% of them singletons. Germline V gives CDR1 SGHAT, CDR2 FQNNGV. With V trimmed by 5 bases and J by 1 base, 8 bases remained unmatched. The CDR3 extends over 16 amino acids. A note on this clone: Its target is unknown.

The sequence derives from an adult with an advanced solid tumor such as melanoma, head and neck, liver or kidney cancer. This sample comprised CD4+ or CD8+ T cells sorted from blood, obtained in a trial of the OX40 agonist ivuxolimab. The chain joins TRBV11-2 to TRBJ2-3; 8 bases fit TRBD2. CDR3 DNA: TGTGCCAGCAGCCCCCTTAACGGGGGGGGCACAGATACGCAGTATTTT. Amino acid sequence: CASSPLNGGGTDTQYF.